Listed below are T cell receptor beta chains from one sample, sequenced in a study of T cell responses to AZD1222 COVID-19 vaccine. Sequenced by immunoSEQ multiplex PCR; TCRdb stores in-frame clones only, minus some. Among some 180,000 clones listed, around 94% were seen once. This specimen was peripheral blood, taken 28 days after the second AZD1222 dose. The source of these receptors is an adult who received the AZD1222 COVID-19 vaccine. CDR3s include the opening cysteine and the closing phenylalanine or tryptophan. A D gene is named only where the DNA matches it firmly.

cdr3_length: 14; d_call: NA; v_call: TRBV6-4; j_call: TRBJ2-1; cdr3_nt: TGTGCCAGCAGTGACGGGGGCTCCTACAATGAGCAGTTCTTC; cdr3_aa: CASSDGGSYNEQFF
cdr3_length: 12; d_call: TRBD1; v_call: TRBV30; j_call: TRBJ1-1; cdr3_nt: TGTGCCTGGAGTGATGGACAGGCCAAAGCTTTCTTT; cdr3_aa: CAWSDGQAKAFF
cdr3_length: 15; d_call: TRBD1; v_call: TRBV5-4; j_call: TRBJ2-5; cdr3_nt: TGTGCCAGCAGCGGAACGGGACAGGGGGGAGAGACCCAGTACTTC; cdr3_aa: CASSGTGQGGETQYF
cdr3_length: 16; d_call: TRBD1; v_call: TRBV5-1; j_call: TRBJ2-7; cdr3_nt: TGCGCCAGCAGCCCAGGAGACAGGGTATTGCCCTACGAGCAGTACTTC; cdr3_aa: CASSPGDRVLPYEQYF
cdr3_length: 15; d_call: NA; v_call: TRBV12-1; j_call: TRBJ2-3; cdr3_nt: TGTGCCAGCAGCTTTGATGAGCGGGGGGGCCCGTCGCAGTATTTT; cdr3_aa: CASSFDERGGPSQYF
cdr3_length: 10; d_call: NA; v_call: TRBV29-1; j_call: TRBJ1-1; cdr3_nt: TGCAGCGTTGAATACACTGAAGCTTTCTTT; cdr3_aa: CSVEYTEAFF
cdr3_length: 18; d_call: TRBD2; v_call: TRBV7-6; j_call: TRBJ2-2; cdr3_nt: TGTGCCAGCAGTTCCCTTATCTTGCGGGGGGGTAACACCGGGGAGCTGTTTTTT; cdr3_aa: CASSSLILRGGNTGELFF
cdr3_length: 15; d_call: TRBD1; v_call: TRBV5-5; j_call: TRBJ1-6; cdr3_nt: TGTGCCAGCAGCGCGGGACAGGGGAATAATTCACCCCTCCACTTT; cdr3_aa: CASSAGQGNNSPLHF
cdr3_length: 16; d_call: NA; v_call: TRBV7-9; j_call: TRBJ2-3; cdr3_nt: TGTGCCAGCAGCCCTTATCAGGGGCGGAGCACAGATACGCAGTATTTT; cdr3_aa: CASSPYQGRSTDTQYF
cdr3_length: 16; d_call: NA; v_call: TRBV5-1; j_call: TRBJ1-2; cdr3_nt: TGCGCCAGCAGCTTGTTCCCCGGACAAGGAGGCTATGGCTACACCTTC; cdr3_aa: CASSLFPGQGGYGYTF
cdr3_length: 16; d_call: TRBD1; v_call: TRBV12-5; j_call: TRBJ2-5; cdr3_nt: TGTGCTAGTGGTTTGGTTCCGGGACAGTACCAAGAGACCCAGTACTTC; cdr3_aa: CASGLVPGQYQETQYF
cdr3_length: 16; d_call: NA; v_call: TRBV3-1/TRBV3-2; j_call: TRBJ2-1; cdr3_nt: TGTGCCAGCAGCCAAACGGGTGGGGGACCCAACAATGAGCAGTTCTTC; cdr3_aa: CASSQTGGGPNNEQFF
cdr3_length: 13; d_call: TRBD1; v_call: TRBV5-4; j_call: TRBJ1-2; cdr3_nt: TGTGCCAGCAGCCAGGACAGGGTGGATGGCTACACCTTC; cdr3_aa: CASSQDRVDGYTF
cdr3_length: 12; d_call: TRBD1; v_call: TRBV29-1; j_call: TRBJ2-3; cdr3_nt: TGCAGCGTTGCTAGGGACAGTCGTACGCAGTATTTT; cdr3_aa: CSVARDSRTQYF
cdr3_length: 13; d_call: NA; v_call: TRBV7-9; j_call: TRBJ1-2; cdr3_nt: TGTGCCAGCAGCTTGGGGGGAGGCAATGGCTACACCTTC; cdr3_aa: CASSLGGGNGYTF
cdr3_length: 16; d_call: TRBD1; v_call: TRBV6-5; j_call: TRBJ2-1; cdr3_nt: TGTGCCAGCAGTTACGATCGGACAGGGGGCCCGAGGGAGCAGTTCTTC; cdr3_aa: CASSYDRTGGPREQFF
cdr3_length: 14; d_call: NA; v_call: TRBV9; j_call: TRBJ1-3; cdr3_nt: TGTGCCAGCAGCGTAGCTGTAGGTGGAAACACCATATATTTT; cdr3_aa: CASSVAVGGNTIYF
cdr3_length: 13; d_call: TRBD2; v_call: TRBV10-2; j_call: TRBJ2-1; cdr3_nt: TGCGCCAGCAGGGGGACTAGCGGGATTGAGCAGTTCTTC; cdr3_aa: CASRGTSGIEQFF
cdr3_length: 15; d_call: TRBD1; v_call: TRBV27; j_call: TRBJ1-1; cdr3_nt: TGTGCCAGCAGTCTGCAGACAGGGGGAGGTACTGAAGCTTTCTTT; cdr3_aa: CASSLQTGGGTEAFF
cdr3_length: 17; d_call: NA; v_call: TRBV11-2; j_call: TRBJ1-3; cdr3_nt: TGTGCCAGCAGCTTAGGTCGGCTCCCATTCTCTGGAAACACCATATATTTT; cdr3_aa: CASSLGRLPFSGNTIYF
cdr3_length: 16; d_call: TRBD2; v_call: TRBV5-1; j_call: TRBJ2-1; cdr3_nt: TGCGCCAGCAGCTTGGCCGGGGGGAGGGGAAACAATGAGCAGTTCTTC; cdr3_aa: CASSLAGGRGNNEQFF
cdr3_length: 14; d_call: NA; v_call: TRBV5-6; j_call: TRBJ2-7; cdr3_nt: TGTGCCAGCAGCATGGGACTTCATGTTGACGAGCAGTACTTC; cdr3_aa: CASSMGLHVDEQYF
cdr3_length: 11; d_call: TRBD1; v_call: TRBV6-5; j_call: TRBJ1-4; cdr3_nt: TGTGCCAGCACACAGGGGGGAAAACTGTTTTTT; cdr3_aa: CASTQGGKLFF
cdr3_length: 15; d_call: NA; v_call: TRBV6-5; j_call: TRBJ1-1; cdr3_nt: TGTGCCAGCAGGCAGTCATCCTTGGAGAACACTGAAGCTTTCTTT; cdr3_aa: CASRQSSLENTEAFF
cdr3_length: 15; d_call: NA; v_call: TRBV5-8; j_call: TRBJ2-1; cdr3_nt: TGTGCCAGCAGCCGAAGCGGAAGCTCCTACAATGAGCAGTTCTTC; cdr3_aa: CASSRSGSSYNEQFF
cdr3_length: 14; d_call: NA; v_call: TRBV19; j_call: TRBJ1-4; cdr3_nt: TGTGCCAGTAGCGAACGCTTTCTAAATGAAAAACTGTTTTTT; cdr3_aa: CASSERFLNEKLFF